This TCR beta chain was documented in a study of T-cell memory formation after mild COVID-19. From the 5' RACE reads, TCRdb called clonotypes with MiXCR, one entry per CDR3 protein. This sample has 250,000 to 300,000 distinct CDR3 sequences, with about a sixth found just once. The V gene lost 0 bases and the J gene lost 0 bases, with 9 bases spanning the gap. From germline, CDR1 is LGHNA and CDR2 YSLEER. The CDR3 consists of 15 residues. A note on this clonotype: Its antigen is undetermined.

Notes on the study in general: Some SARS-CoV-2-responding clones were already detected in memory before infection. CD4+ contracting clones were mainly CM and EM; CD8+ ones, EMRA.

The chain uses TRBV4-3 and TRBJ2-7; D is uncertain. The sequenced sample was PBMCs or a T cell subset sorted from them (not recorded which). This receptor was obtained from a young man who had mild COVID-19 (a few samples of this study predate the infection). Cell type and time point are not known. The CDR3 region has the DNA TGCGCCAGCAGCCAAGATTCTCAGGACTCCTACGAGCAGTACTTC. The encoded protein is CASSQDSQDSYEQYF.